This is a list of T cell receptor beta chains from one sample in a study of metastatic and nonmetastatic thyroid tumors. From the PCR reads, TCRdb re-called clones with MiXCR. The sample has fewer than 50,000 clones; approximately 15% are singletons. Sequenced: blood. These receptor sequences come from a female donor with papillary thyroid cancer or a benign thyroid nodule (not recorded which). Some clones in this sample may be carry-over from other donors' samples. The CDR3 runs from the conserved cysteine through the conserved F or W. D genes are given only for firm matches. A row's size may be missing; if present it is once, few, many or a size class.

clone_size j_call v_call d_call cdr3_aa cdr3_nt
. TRBJ2-3 TRBV7-2 TRBD2 CASRPGGGTQYF TGTGCCAGCAGACCCGGGGGGGGTACGCAGTATTTT
. TRBJ2-2 TRBV11-2 . CSSSLPRYGNTGELFF TGTTCCAGCAGCTTACCACGGTACGGGAACACCGGTGAGCTGTTTTTT
. TRBJ1-3 TRBV5-4 . CASSWGEGRGNTIYF TGTGCCAGCAGCTGGGGGGAGGGCCGTGGAAACACCATATATTTT
many TRBJ2-3 TRBV28 . CASSRRHSTQYF TGTGCCAGCAGTCGACGGCACTCTACGCAGTATTTT
many TRBJ2-2 TRBV18 . CASSRNTGELFF TGTGCCAGCTCACGCAACACCGGGGAGCTGTTTTTT
. TRBJ2-3 TRBV20-1 TRBD2 CSAHSGTSGNTDTQYF TGCAGTGCACACTCGGGGACTAGCGGAAACACAGATACGCAGTATTTT
many TRBJ2-3 TRBV7-2 TRBD2 CASRSGGSFPDTQYF TGTGCCAGCAGGAGTGGCGGGAGTTTCCCAGATACGCAGTATTTT
medium-sized TRBJ2-1 TRBV28 . CASSFVGLTYNEQFF TGTGCCAGCAGTTTTGTGGGACTGACTTACAATGAGCAGTTCTTC
. TRBJ1-2 TRBV6-6 . CASSYSTGTYGYTF TGTGCCAGCAGTTACTCGACAGGTACCTATGGCTACACCTTC
many TRBJ2-1 TRBV19 . CASSRPDSYNEQFF TGTGCCAGTAGTCGTCCGGACTCCTACAATGAGCAGTTCTTC